The present TCR beta chain was sequenced within a study of response to subunit inactivated influenza vaccine. Findings and caveats of the study: The authors offered the suggestion that each seasonal influenza vaccination recruits few new T cells.

The CDR3 runs to 15 residues. Germline V CDR1 and CDR2: SGHTA, FQGNSA. Trimming left V 1 base short and J 5 bases short, with 14 bases between. This clonotype was picked up many times. What it binds is not known. MiXCR, run by TCRdb on the RT-PCR reads, gives a single entry per CDR3 protein. The sample has some 800,000 distinct CDR3 sequences; 21% are singletons. The V call is TRBV7-2, the J call TRBJ1-1; TRBD1 might be the D (5 bases). This TCR derives from a man aged 45 to 65 who received an inactivated influenza vaccine. The sequencing used PBMCs from blood, collected roughly 5 days after vaccination. CDR3 sequence (DNA): TGTGCCAGCAGCTTAGAGCAGGGATTGGCGACTGAAGCTTTCTTT. Its translation is CASSLEQGLATEAFF.